What follows describes a single TCR beta chain. These data are taken from a study of response to subunit inactivated influenza vaccine. TCRdb analysed the RT-PCR reads with MiXCR anew, one entry per CDR3 protein. The table shows about 610,000 distinct CDR3 sequences, with less than 15% occurring only once. Material: PBMCs from blood, obtained about 13 days after vaccination. The receptor was derived from a man over 45 who received an inactivated influenza vaccine.

The DNA for the CDR3 is TGCGCCAGCAGCTTAGGACAGGGAGTGGGTTCCGATACGCAGTATTTT. Its protein product is CASSLGQGVGSDTQYF. The V and J genes are TRBV5-1 and TRBJ2-3; 8 positions agree with TRBD1. V trimming: 2 bases; J trimming: 6 bases; junction bases outside the gene matches: 11. The CDR3 consists of 16 residues. Germline-derived CDR1 and CDR2 are SGHRS and YFSETQ.